This T cell receptor beta chain was captured in a study of cytomegalovirus exposure and HLA in healthy donors. Study overall: Unique TCR beta sequences numbering some 110 million came from about 179 million T cells in an earlier analysis. Study-level results: The authors listed about 170 TCR beta chains as cytomegalovirus-associated.

Turning to this clone: Its antigen is as yet unknown.

The PCR had 60 Vbeta and 13 Jbeta primers. Some clones are missing from TCRdb's copy, which holds only in-frame ones; the method was immunoSEQ multiplex PCR. Altogether under 90,000 clones are present, 75% being singletons, with the ten largest covering around 7%. The donors (healthy individuals) were bone marrow donors. The CDR3 is 13 residues long. Trimming removed 4 bases at V and 6 bases at J, with 13 bases between. Germline V gene data show CDR1 as SQVTM and CDR2 as ANQGSEA. The rearrangement links TRBV29-1 to TRBJ1-5, with D tentatively TRBD1 (5 bases). This clonotype originated in a woman aged 40 to 49 in good health and CMV-seronegative. Sequences were obtained from PBMCs. CDR3 bases: TGCAGCGTTGCCCCAGGGTCGGGTCAGCCCCAGCATTTT. Protein product: CSVAPGSGQPQHF.